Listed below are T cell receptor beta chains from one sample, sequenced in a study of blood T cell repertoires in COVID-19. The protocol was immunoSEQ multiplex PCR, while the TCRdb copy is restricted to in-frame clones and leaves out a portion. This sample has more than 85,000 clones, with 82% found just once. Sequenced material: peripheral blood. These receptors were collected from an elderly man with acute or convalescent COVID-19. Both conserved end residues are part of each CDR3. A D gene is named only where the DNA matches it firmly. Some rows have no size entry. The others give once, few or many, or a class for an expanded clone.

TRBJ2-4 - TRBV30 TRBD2 CAYSSGGLAKNIQYF TGTGCCTACTCGTCGGGGGGTCTAGCCAAAAACATTCAGTACTTC
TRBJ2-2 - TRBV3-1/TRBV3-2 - CASSSMGGGELFF TGTGCCAGCAGCTCTATGGGGGGCGGGGAGCTGTTTTTT
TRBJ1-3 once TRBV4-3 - CASSQDDASISGNTIYF TGCGCCAGCAGCCAAGATGATGCCAGTATCTCTGGAAACACCATATATTTT
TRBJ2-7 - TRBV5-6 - CASSLNQGRIAPIYEQYF TGTGCCAGCAGCTTGAATCAGGGGCGCATTGCTCCCATATACGAGCAGTACTTC
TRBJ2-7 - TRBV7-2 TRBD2 CASSLGTSGLIWDF TGTGCCAGCAGCTTAGGGACTAGCGGTCTAATATGGGACTTC
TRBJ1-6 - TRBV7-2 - CASTGAYNSPLHF TGTGCCAGCACAGGGGCTTATAATTCACCCCTCCACTTT
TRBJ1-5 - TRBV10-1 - CASSQAINQPQHF TGCGCCAGCAGCCAGGCTATCAATCAGCCCCAGCATTTT
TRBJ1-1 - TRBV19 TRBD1 CASTGRGPGNTEAFF TGTGCCAGTACGGGTAGGGGGCCGGGGAACACTGAAGCTTTCTTT
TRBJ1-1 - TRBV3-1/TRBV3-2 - CASSPNLGAEAFF TGTGCCAGCAGCCCCAATCTAGGGGCTGAAGCTTTCTTT
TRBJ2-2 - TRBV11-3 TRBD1 CASSAGTGVNTGELFF TGTGCCAGCAGCGCGGGGACAGGGGTGAACACCGGGGAGCTGTTTTTT